Below, one T cell receptor beta chain is given with its context. Its specificity is unknown. Libraries were prepared by immunoSEQ multiplex PCR; TCRdb keeps only in-frame clonotypes and omits some of them. The table shows some 150,000 clones, with about 89% occurring only once. CDR1 and CDR2 (germline): KGHSH, LQKENI. CDR3 size: 13 residues. Trimming removed 4 bases at V and 2 bases at J, with 6 bases between. This sample was included in a study of T cell responses to AZD1222 COVID-19 vaccine. Study background: Pooled together were second doses at about 4 or about 12 weeks.

The study, taken as a whole, reports: Donors, mostly white British, included more females; clonal diversity was possibly underestimated.

V usage is TRBV18 and J usage is TRBJ1-5; no clear D. The receptor was isolated from an adult in good health. Sequencing used peripheral blood, obtained on day 0 of AZD1222 vaccination. CDR3 sequence: CASSQGGNQPQHF. CDR3 coding DNA: TGTGCCAGCTCACAGGGAGGCAATCAGCCCCAGCATTTT. Filled out from reference TRBV18 and TRBJ1-5, the complete variable domain reads NAGVMQNPRHLVRRRGQEARLRCSPMKGHSHVYWYRQLPEEGLKFMVYLQKENIIDESGMPKERFSAEFPKEGPSILRIQQVVRGDSAAYFCASSQGGNQPQHFGDGTRLSIL.